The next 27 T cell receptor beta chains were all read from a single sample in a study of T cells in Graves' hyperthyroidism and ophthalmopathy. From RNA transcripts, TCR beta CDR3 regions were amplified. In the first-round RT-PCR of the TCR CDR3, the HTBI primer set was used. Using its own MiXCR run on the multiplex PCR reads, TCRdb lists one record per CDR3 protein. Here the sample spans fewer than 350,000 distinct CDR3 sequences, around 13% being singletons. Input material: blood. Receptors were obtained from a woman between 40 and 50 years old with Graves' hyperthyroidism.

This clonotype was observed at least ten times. This chain's CDR3 is CASRLEGSNQPQHF. The CDR3, as DNA: TGTGCCAGCAGGCTAGAAGGAAGCAATCAGCCCCAGCATTTT. The chain joins TRBV7-9 to TRBJ1-5, with D uncertain. The CDR3 covers 14 residues. Germline CDR1 reads SEHNR; CDR2 reads FQNEAQ (reference sequence). Trimming pared 6 bases from V and 1 base from J, leaving 10 bases between.

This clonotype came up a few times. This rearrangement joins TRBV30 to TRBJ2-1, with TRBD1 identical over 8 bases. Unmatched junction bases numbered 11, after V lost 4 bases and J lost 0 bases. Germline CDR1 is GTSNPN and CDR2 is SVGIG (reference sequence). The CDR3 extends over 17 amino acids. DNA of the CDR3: TGTGCCTGGACCGGGACAGGTTTTTCAAGCTCCTACAATGAGCAGTTCTTC. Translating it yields CAWTGTGFSSSYNEQFF.

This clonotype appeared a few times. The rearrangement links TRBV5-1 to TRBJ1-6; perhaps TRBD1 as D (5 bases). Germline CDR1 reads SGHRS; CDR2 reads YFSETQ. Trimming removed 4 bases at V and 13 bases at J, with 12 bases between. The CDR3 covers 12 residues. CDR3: CASSPGRPPLHF. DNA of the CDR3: TGCGCCAGCAGCCCGGGGCGTCCCCCCCTCCACTTT.

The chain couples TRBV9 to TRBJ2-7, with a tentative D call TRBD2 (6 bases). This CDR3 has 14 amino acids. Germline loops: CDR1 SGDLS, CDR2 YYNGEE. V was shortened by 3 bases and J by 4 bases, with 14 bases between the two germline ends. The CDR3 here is CASSETGEPYEQYF. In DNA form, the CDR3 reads TGTGCCAGCAGCGAAACGGGAGAGCCTTACGAGCAGTACTTC. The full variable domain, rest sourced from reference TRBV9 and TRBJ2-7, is DSGVTQTPKHLITATGQRVTLRCSPRSGDLSVYWYQQSLDQGLQFLIQYYNGEERAKGNILERFSAQQFPDLHSELNLSSLELGDSALYFCASSETGEPYEQYFGPGTRLTVT.

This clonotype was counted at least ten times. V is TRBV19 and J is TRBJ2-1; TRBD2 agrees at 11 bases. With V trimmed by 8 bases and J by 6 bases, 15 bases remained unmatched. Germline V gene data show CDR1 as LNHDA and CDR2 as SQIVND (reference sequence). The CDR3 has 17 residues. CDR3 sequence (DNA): TGTGCCAGTGACCATCGCGTAGCGGGAGGGAGGGGCAATGAGCAGTTCTTC. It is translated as CASDHRVAGGRGNEQFF. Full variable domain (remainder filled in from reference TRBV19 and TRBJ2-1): DGGITQSPKYLFRKEGQNVTLSCEQNLNHDAMYWYRQDPGQGLRLIYYSQIVNDFQKGDIAEGYSVSREKKESFPLTVTSAQKNPTAFYLCASDHRVAGGRGNEQFFGPGTRLTVL.

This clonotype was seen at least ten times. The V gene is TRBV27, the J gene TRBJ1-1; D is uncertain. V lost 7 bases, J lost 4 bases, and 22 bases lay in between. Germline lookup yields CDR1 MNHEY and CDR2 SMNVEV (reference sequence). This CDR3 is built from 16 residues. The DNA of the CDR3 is TGTGCCAGCACCGACTCCTTAAGGTTAAGAGGCACTGAAGCTTTCTTT. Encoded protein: CASTDSLRLRGTEAFF.

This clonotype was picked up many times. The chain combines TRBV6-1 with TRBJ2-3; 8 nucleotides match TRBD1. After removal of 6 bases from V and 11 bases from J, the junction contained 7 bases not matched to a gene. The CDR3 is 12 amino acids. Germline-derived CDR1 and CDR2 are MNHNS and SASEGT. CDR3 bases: TGTGCCAGCAGAACCTTACAGGGGGGGCAGTATTTT. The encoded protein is CASRTLQGGQYF.

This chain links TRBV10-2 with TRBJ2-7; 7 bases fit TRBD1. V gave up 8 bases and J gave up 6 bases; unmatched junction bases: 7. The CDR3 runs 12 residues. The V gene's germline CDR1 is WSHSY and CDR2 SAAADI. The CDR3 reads CASGWTGPEQYF. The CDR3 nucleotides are TGCGCCAGCGGATGGACAGGCCCCGAGCAGTACTTC.

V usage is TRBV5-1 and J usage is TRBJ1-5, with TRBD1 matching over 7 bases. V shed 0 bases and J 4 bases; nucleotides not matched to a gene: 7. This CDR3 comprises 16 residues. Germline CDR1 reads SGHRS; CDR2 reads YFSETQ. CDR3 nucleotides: TGCGCCAGCAGCTTGGGGGCAGGGGGTTATAATCAGCCCCAGCATTTT. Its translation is CASSLGAGGYNQPQHF.

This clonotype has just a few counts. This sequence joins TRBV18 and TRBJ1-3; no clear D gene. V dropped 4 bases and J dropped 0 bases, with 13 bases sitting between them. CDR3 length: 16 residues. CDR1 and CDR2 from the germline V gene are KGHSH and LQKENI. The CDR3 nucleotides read TGTGCCAGCTCACTCGGGAACCCAAGCTCTGGAAACACCATATATTTT. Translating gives CASSLGNPSSGNTIYF.

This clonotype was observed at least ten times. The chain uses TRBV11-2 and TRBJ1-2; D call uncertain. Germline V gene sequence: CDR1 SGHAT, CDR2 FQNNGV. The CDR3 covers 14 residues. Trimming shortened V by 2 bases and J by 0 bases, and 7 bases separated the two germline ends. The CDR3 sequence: CASSLHSANYGYTF. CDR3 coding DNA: TGTGCCAGCAGCTTACACTCAGCTAACTATGGCTACACCTTC.

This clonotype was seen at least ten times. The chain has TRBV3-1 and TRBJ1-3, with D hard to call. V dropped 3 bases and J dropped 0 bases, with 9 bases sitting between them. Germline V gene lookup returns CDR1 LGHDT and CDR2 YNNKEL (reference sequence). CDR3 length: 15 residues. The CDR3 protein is CASSHGDRSGNTIYF. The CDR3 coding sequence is TGTGCCAGCAGCCACGGGGATCGCTCTGGAAACACCATATATTTT.

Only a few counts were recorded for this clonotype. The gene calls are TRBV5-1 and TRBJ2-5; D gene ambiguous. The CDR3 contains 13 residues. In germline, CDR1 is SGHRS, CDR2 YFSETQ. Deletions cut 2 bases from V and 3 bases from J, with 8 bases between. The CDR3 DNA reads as TGCGCCAGCAGCTTTCCCGCTGAAGAGACCCAGTACTTC. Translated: CASSFPAEETQYF.

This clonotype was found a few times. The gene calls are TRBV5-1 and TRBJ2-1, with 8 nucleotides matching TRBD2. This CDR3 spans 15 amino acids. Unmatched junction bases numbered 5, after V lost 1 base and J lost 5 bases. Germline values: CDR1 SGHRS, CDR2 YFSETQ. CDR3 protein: CASSLSLAGHNEQFF. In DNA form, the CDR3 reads TGCGCCAGCAGCTTGAGCCTAGCGGGCCACAATGAGCAGTTCTTC. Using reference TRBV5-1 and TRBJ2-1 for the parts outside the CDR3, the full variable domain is KAGVTQTPRYLIKTRGQQVTLSCSPISGHRSVSWYQQTPGQGLQFLFEYFSETQRNKGNFPGRFSGRQFSNSRSEMNVSTLELGDSALYLCASSLSLAGHNEQFFGPGTRLTVL.

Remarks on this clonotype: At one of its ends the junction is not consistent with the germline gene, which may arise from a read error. The CDR3 loop reads CASSLVDLEGNTEASF. As DNA, the CDR3 is TGTGCCAGCAGCTTAGTGGACTTAGAGGGGAACACTGAAGCTTCCTTT. The J gene is TRBJ1-1, the V gene TRBV7-8; possible D gene TRBD1, 5 bases. Germline V gene sequence: CDR1 SGHVS, CDR2 FQNEAQ. This CDR3 has 16 residues.

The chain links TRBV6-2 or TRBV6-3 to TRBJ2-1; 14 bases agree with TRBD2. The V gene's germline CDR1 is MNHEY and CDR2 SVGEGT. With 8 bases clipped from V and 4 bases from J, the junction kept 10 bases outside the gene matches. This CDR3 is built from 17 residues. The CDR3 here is CASRGTSGRINYNEQFF. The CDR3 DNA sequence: TGTGCCAGCCGGGGGACTAGCGGGAGAATTAATTACAATGAGCAGTTCTTC.

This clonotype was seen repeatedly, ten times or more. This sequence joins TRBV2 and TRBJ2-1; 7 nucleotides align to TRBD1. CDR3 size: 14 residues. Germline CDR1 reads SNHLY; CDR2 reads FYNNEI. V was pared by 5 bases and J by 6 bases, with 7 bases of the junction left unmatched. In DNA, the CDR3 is TGTGCCAGCAGTCGACAGGGAATGGGCAATGAGCAGTTCTTC. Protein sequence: CASSRQGMGNEQFF.

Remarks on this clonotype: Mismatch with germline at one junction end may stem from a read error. CDR3 coding DNA: TGTGCCGGGAGTGTACTGGGGGGGAATGAAGCTTTCTTT. Residues: CAGSVLGGNEAFF. The chain joins TRBV30 to TRBJ1-1; tentatively, D is TRBD1 (5 bases). This CDR3 region has 13 residues. Looked up from germline, CDR1 is GTSNPN and CDR2 is SVGIG (reference sequence).

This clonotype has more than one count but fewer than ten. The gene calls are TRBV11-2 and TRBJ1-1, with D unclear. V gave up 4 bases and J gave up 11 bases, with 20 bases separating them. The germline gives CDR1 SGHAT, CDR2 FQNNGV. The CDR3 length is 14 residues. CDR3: CASSSIYRASRAFF. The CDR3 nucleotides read TGTGCCAGCAGCTCCATTTATCGGGCGAGTCGGGCTTTCTTT.

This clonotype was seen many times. CDR3 residues: CASSTRQGGNEQFF. Written as DNA, the CDR3 is TGTGCCAGCAGCACCCGACAAGGGGGCAATGAGCAGTTCTTC. The V gene is TRBV7-2, the J gene TRBJ2-1; tentative D call: TRBD1 (6 bases). Deletions cut 5 bases from V and 6 bases from J, with 14 bases between. Germline-derived CDR1 and CDR2 are SGHTA and FQGNSA. The CDR3 extends over 14 amino acids. The complete variable domain, with remaining parts taken from reference TRBV7-2 and TRBJ2-1, reads GAGVSQSPSNKVTEKGKDVELRCDPISGHTALYWYRQSLGQGLEFLIYFQGNSAPDKSGLPSDRFSAERTGGSVSTLTIQRTQQEDSAVYLCASSTRQGGNEQFFGPGTRLTVL.

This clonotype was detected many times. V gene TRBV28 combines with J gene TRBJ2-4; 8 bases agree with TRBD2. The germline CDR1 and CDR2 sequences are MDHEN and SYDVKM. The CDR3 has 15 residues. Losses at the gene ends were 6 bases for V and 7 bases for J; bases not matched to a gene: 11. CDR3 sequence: CASRAGGAEENIQYF. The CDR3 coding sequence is TGTGCCAGCAGGGCCGGGGGGGCTGAGGAGAACATTCAGTACTTC.

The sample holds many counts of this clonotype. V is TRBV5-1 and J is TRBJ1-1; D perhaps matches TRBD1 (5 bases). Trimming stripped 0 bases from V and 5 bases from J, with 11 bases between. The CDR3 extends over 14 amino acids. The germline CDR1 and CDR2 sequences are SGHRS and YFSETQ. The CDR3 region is CASSLATRQTEAFF. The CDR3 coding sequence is TGCGCCAGCAGCTTGGCTACAAGACAGACTGAAGCTTTCTTT.

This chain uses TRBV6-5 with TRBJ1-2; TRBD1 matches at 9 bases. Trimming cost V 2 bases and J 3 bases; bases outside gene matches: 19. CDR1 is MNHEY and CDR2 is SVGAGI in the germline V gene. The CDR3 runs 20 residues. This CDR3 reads CASSYRSSAPGTGSDYGYTF. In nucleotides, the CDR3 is TGTGCCAGCAGTTACCGTAGTTCGGCCCCCGGGACAGGGAGTGACTATGGCTACACCTTC.

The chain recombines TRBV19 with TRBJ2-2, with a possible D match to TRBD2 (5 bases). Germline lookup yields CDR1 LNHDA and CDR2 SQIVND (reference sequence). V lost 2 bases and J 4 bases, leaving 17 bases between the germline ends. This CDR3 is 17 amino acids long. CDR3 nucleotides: TGTGCCAGTAGTATAATTACGGCGGGTCTTTTCACCGGGGAGCTGTTTTTT. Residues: CASSIITAGLFTGELFF.

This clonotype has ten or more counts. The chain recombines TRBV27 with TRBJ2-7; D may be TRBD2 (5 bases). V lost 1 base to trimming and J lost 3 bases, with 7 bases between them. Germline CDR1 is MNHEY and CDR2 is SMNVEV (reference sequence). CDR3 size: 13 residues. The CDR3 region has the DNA TGTGCCAGCAGTTTATGGGCGGGCTACGAGCAGTACTTC. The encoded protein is CASSLWAGYEQYF.

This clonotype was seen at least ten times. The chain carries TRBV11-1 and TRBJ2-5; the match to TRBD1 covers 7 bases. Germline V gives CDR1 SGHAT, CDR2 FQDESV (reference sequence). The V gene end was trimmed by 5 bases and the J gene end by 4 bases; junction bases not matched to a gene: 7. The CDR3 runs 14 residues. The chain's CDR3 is CASSPLRQGETQYF. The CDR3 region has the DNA TGTGCCAGCAGCCCATTACGACAGGGAGAGACCCAGTACTTC. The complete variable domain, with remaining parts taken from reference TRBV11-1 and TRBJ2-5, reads EAEVAQSPRYKITEKSQAVAFWCDPISGHATLYWYRQILGQGPELLVQFQDESVVDDSQLPKDRFSAERLKGVDSTLKIQPAELGDSAMYLCASSPLRQGETQYFGPGTRLLVL.

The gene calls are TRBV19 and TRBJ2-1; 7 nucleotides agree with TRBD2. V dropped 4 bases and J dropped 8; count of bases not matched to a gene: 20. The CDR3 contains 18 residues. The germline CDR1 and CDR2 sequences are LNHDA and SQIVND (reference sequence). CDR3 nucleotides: TGTGCCAGTAGTACCGCCCCAGGAACGGGCGGGGGTTCGGATGAGCAGTTCTTC. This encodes CASSTAPGTGGGSDEQFF.